This note documents a single T cell receptor (beta chain) sequence. Its antigen remains unknown. This record comes from a study of cytomegalovirus exposure and HLA in healthy donors. Primers: 60 Vbeta forward and 13 Jbeta reverse. The method was immunoSEQ multiplex PCR; TCRdb's version includes in-frame clones alone and lacks a portion of them. Of under 300,000 clones in the sample, approximately 80% were seen once. Study-level points and caveats: HLA alleles showed associations with 16,951 TCR beta sequences in a later analysis, at a 0.05 false discovery rate.

This TCR was recovered from a woman in her sixties in good health and CMV-seropositive. What was sequenced was PBMCs.

The CDR3 region is CASSLGWTGGEKLFF. CDR3 bases: TGCGCCAGCAGCTTGGGCTGGACAGGGGGGGAAAAACTGTTTTTT. V gene TRBV5-1 combines with J gene TRBJ1-4, with 10 bases lining up with TRBD1. The germline gives CDR1 SGHRS, CDR2 YFSETQ. V lost 0 bases, J lost 8 bases, and 4 bases stayed unmatched. The length of the CDR3 is 15 residues.